This TCR beta chain was sequenced for a study of vaccination effects on CD4 cells after COVID-19. Looked up from germline, CDR1 is MNHNY and CDR2 is SVGAGI (reference sequence). There are 11 residues in the CDR3. Trimming took 2 bases from V and 6 from J, leaving 2 bases between them. The assay was immunoSEQ multiplex PCR, and TCRdb's table has in-frame clones only and misses some. The sample lists about 37,000 clones; about 60% were seen once. The ViraFEST assay expanded antigen-specific CD4+ T cells with viral peptide pools before sequencing. Culturing for more than 9 days preceded CD4+ T cell isolation. Prior SARS-CoV-2 infection was absent in the vaccine recipients, as shown by negative nucleocapsid antibodies. A remark on this clone: Its antigen is not identified.

The rearrangement joins TRBV6-6 to TRBJ1-5; D uncertain. The specimen was CD4+ T cells from PBMCs cultured with HCoV-OC43 spike peptides, collected before COVID-19 vaccination. The subset denotes: HCoV-OC43 spike overlapping peptide pool stimulation. This clonotype originated in a human donor who received a COVID-19 vaccine. CDR3 bases: TGTGCCAGCAGTTACAGTCAGCCCCAGCATTTT. It is translated as CASSYSQPQHF.